Listed below are T cell receptor beta chains from one sample, sequenced in a study of blood T cell repertoires in COVID-19. Only in-frame clones appear in the TCRdb table, and some are missing; sequencing was by immunoSEQ multiplex PCR. The sample gives some 380,000 clones, around 84% of which show up once; around 1.1% is in the top ten. The sequenced material came from peripheral blood. The origin of the receptors is a human donor with acute or convalescent COVID-19. The donor label of this sample is uncertain. Both conserved end residues are part of each CDR3. Each record gives: J gene, V gene, D gene, clone size, CDR3 DNA, CDR3 protein. D genes are given only for firm matches. Only some rows state a clone size, as once, few, many or a class for expanded clones.

>TRBJ2-1|TRBV5-6|TRBD2|once
TGTGCCAGCAGCTTAACTAGCGGGGGGAATGAGCAGTTCTTC
CASSLTSGGNEQFF
>TRBJ2-7|TRBV29-1|NA|NA
TGCAGCGTTGAAGGCGGGGTACCCTACGAGCAGTACTTC
CSVEGGVPYEQYF
>TRBJ1-4|TRBV6-5|TRBD1|NA
TGTGCCAGCACCCTAGGAGGGACAGGAAATGAAAAACTGTTTTTT
CASTLGGTGNEKLFF
>TRBJ1-2|TRBV9|NA|NA
TGTGCCAGCAGCGTAGGCTCAGGGGACTATGGCTACACCTTC
CASSVGSGDYGYTF
>TRBJ2-1|TRBV30|TRBD2|few
TGTGCCTGGAGTGTACCTAGGACTAGCGGGACTAAACACAATGAGCAGTTCTTC
CAWSVPRTSGTKHNEQFF
>TRBJ2-5|TRBV5-1|TRBD2|NA
TGCGCCAGCAGCTTGGCTGGGACTAGCGGGATCCAAGAGACCCAGTACTTC
CASSLAGTSGIQETQYF
>TRBJ1-1|TRBV28|NA|NA
TGTGCCAGCAGTTTCGCCCAGGTCGGCGCTGAAGCTTTCTTT
CASSFAQVGAEAFF
>TRBJ2-2|TRBV10-3|TRBD1|few
TGTGCCATCAGTGAACTTACAGGGGGCTTGGGAACCGGGGAGCTGTTTTTT
CAISELTGGLGTGELFF
>TRBJ1-1|TRBV6-5|NA|NA
TGTGCCAGCAGTTACCTCAACAGGGTGAACACTGAAGCTTTCTTT
CASSYLNRVNTEAFF
>TRBJ1-6|TRBV27|NA|NA
TGTGCCAGCAGTTTATCGCTAATTCGCCCCAGGGAGGCTGTGTCACCCCTCCACTTT
CASSLSLIRPREAVSPLHF
>TRBJ1-1|TRBV5-1|NA|NA
TGCGCCAGCAGCCGACAGTCCTTCGGCACTGAAGCTTTCTTT
CASSRQSFGTEAFF
>TRBJ1-2|TRBV2|NA|NA
TGTGCCAGCAGCGTAATCAGGGTGCAGTATGGCTACACCTTC
CASSVIRVQYGYTF
>TRBJ2-4|TRBV4-1|NA|NA
TGCGCCAGCAGCCAAGAAGCTCTAGCCAAAAACATTCAGTACTTC
CASSQEALAKNIQYF